This T cell receptor (beta chain) stems from a study of regulatory T cells in long-lasting Graves disease. This clonotype was counted at least ten times. Trimming shortened V by 7 bases and J by 1 base, and 7 bases separated the two germline ends. Germline CDR1 MNHEY, CDR2 SMNVEV (reference sequence). The CDR3 spans 12 residues. Specified time point: newly diagnosed GD, antithyroid drugs for less than 3 months. PBMCs were the source of the RNA used for TCR sequencing. American Thyroid Association guidelines defined how Graves' disease was diagnosed. Combining iRepertoire HTBI primers with Arm-PCR of CDR3 regions, the authors built TCR beta libraries. TCRdb called the multiplex PCR reads again in MiXCR, with one record for every CDR3 protein. Of roughly 500,000 distinct CDR3 sequences listed, more than 10% are singletons. The same sample was also used in a study of T cells in Graves' hyperthyroidism and ophthalmopathy. This second study says: Most thyroid clonotypes expanded above 0.001 were also detected in blood. A 13 V-J signature model discriminated ophthalmopathy versus stable hyperthyroidism.

This sequence originates from a woman aged 25-40 years with Graves disease. Source: peripheral blood mononuclear cells (PBMCs), taken at new diagnosis, from a patient treated with antithyroid drugs. V and J are TRBV27 and TRBJ1-1, with D unresolved. The CDR3 DNA follows: TGTGCCAGCAATGAAGAGAACACTGAAGCTTTCTTT. Residues: CASNEENTEAFF.